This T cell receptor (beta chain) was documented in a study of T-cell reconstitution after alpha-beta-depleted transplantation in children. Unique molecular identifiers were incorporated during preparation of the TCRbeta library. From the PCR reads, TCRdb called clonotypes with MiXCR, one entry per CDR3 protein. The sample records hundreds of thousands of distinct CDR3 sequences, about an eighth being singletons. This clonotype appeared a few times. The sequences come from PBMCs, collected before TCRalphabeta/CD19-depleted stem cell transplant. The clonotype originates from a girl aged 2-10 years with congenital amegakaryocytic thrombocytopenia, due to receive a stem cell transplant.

CDR3 nucleotides: TGTGCCAGCAGTTTGGACTTACTGAGCTCCTACGAGCAGTACTTC. Residues: CASSLDLLSSYEQYF. The chain recombines TRBV2 with TRBJ2-7; perhaps TRBD2 as D (5 bases). Germline values: CDR1 SNHLY, CDR2 FYNNEI. CDR3 length: 15 residues. The ends were cut back, 5 bases at V and 0 bases at J, with 14 bases in the middle.